Shown below are 10 T cell receptor beta chains from a single sample sequenced in a study of T cell responses to AZD1222 COVID-19 vaccine. Measured with immunoSEQ multiplex PCR; TCRdb has only the in-frame clones, and not every one. The table records 70,000 or so clones, over 65% of them present only once. Sample: peripheral blood, taken 28 days after the second AZD1222 dose. The receptors here all came from an adult who received the AZD1222 COVID-19 vaccine.

The rearrangement uses TRBV9 and TRBJ2-7, with D possibly matching TRBD2 (5 bases). CDR1 is SGDLS and CDR2 is YYNGEE in the germline V gene. Trimming removed 4 bases from V and 1 base from J, with 15 bases in between. This CDR3 region has 15 residues. The CDR3 region is CASSPSHGDSYEQYF. DNA of the CDR3: TGTGCCAGCAGCCCTTCCCACGGGGATTCCTACGAGCAGTACTTC.

The genes are TRBV6-5 and TRBJ2-1, with TRBD1 matching over 8 bases. Trimming took 0 bases from V and 8 from J; bases not matched to a gene: 6. From germline, CDR1 is MNHEY and CDR2 SVGAGI. The CDR3 extends over 15 amino acids. The CDR3 here is CASSYSGQGADEQFF. The CDR3 bases are TGTGCCAGCAGTTACTCAGGCCAGGGGGCCGATGAGCAGTTCTTC.

The chain recombines TRBV13 with TRBJ1-5; D is unclear. This CDR3 has 13 amino acids. Germline loops: CDR1 PRHDT, CDR2 FYEKMQ (reference sequence). The germline V and J ends were trimmed by 3 bases and 7 bases, with 10 bases remaining between them. The CDR3 coding sequence is TGTGCCAGCAGCTTGGGTTGGGGACAGCCCCAGCATTTT. Protein product: CASSLGWGQPQHF.

As DNA, the CDR3 is TGTGCCAGTAGTATATACAATGAGCAGTTCTTC. It yields the protein CASSIYNEQFF. J is TRBJ2-1 and V is TRBV19; D uncertain. V was clipped by 2 bases and J by 4 bases, with 0 bases between them. The germline gives CDR1 LNHDA, CDR2 SQIVND (reference sequence). The CDR3 runs 11 residues.

This chain links TRBV5-1 with TRBJ2-7, with 7 bases identical to TRBD1. Trimming at V came to 4 bases and at J to 2 bases, leaving 3 bases not matched to a gene. This CDR3 comprises 13 residues. Germline V gene lookup returns CDR1 SGHRS and CDR2 YFSETQ. In DNA form, the CDR3 reads TGCGCCAGCAGCCCCGGGACAGCCTACGAGCAGTACTTC. Encoded protein: CASSPGTAYEQYF.

The chain has TRBV4-2 and TRBJ1-6; 8 bases are a match to TRBD1. Germline-derived CDR1 and CDR2 are LGHNA and YNFKEQ. V was clipped by 4 bases and J by 2 bases; unmatched bases: 7. The CDR3 is 17 residues long. The CDR3 DNA is TGTGCCAGCAGCCTAGCAAACAGGGGGACCTATAATTCACCCCTCCACTTT. Translation: CASSLANRGTYNSPLHF.

The chain combines TRBV11-2 with TRBJ1-1; tentatively, D is TRBD1 (6 bases). The ends were cut back, 4 bases at V and 10 bases at J, with 25 bases in the middle. The germline V gene encodes CDR1 SGHAT and CDR2 FQNNGV. This CDR3 is built from 16 residues. The CDR3: CASSYYSGGREASAFF. As DNA, the CDR3 is TGTGCCAGCAGCTATTATTCTGGGGGCAGGGAGGCCTCAGCTTTCTTT.

The chain links TRBV7-9 to TRBJ1-1, with TRBD1 as a possible D gene (6 bases). Germline V gene data show CDR1 as SEHNR and CDR2 as FQNEAQ (reference sequence). The CDR3 is made up of 15 amino acids. Trimming removed 6 bases from V and 1 base from J, with 15 bases in between. The DNA for the CDR3 is TGTGCCAGCAGGGAGGCCGACAGGTCGAACACTGAAGCTTTCTTT. Protein product: CASREADRSNTEAFF. The entire variable domain, with the rest obtained from reference TRBV7-9 and TRBJ1-1, is as follows: DTGVSQNPRHKITKRGQNVTFRCDPISEHNRLYWYRQTLGQGPEFLTYFQNEAQLEKSRLLSDRFSAERPKGSFSTLEIQRTEQGDSAMYLCASREADRSNTEAFFGQGTRLTVV.

As to this clone: This specimen includes other DNA sequences encoding the same CDR3. The V gene is TRBV7-2, the J gene TRBJ2-6; the D is unclear. The CDR3 extends over 13 amino acids. From germline, CDR1 is SGHTA and CDR2 FQGNSA. The V and J ends lost 3 bases and 3 bases respectively, with 3 bases between them. The CDR3 DNA sequence: TGTGCCAGCAGCTTCTTTGGGGCCAACGTCCTGACTTTC. As protein: CASSFFGANVLTF.

In DNA, the CDR3 is TGTGCCAGCAGTTTGGGAGCGACAGGAGAAGGCTACACCTTC. Its protein is CASSLGATGEGYTF. J is TRBJ1-2 and V is TRBV27; weak D call: TRBD1 (6 bases). The CDR3 consists of 14 residues. Per the germline V gene, CDR1 is MNHEY and CDR2 is SMNVEV (reference sequence). V was trimmed by 3 bases and J by 8 bases, leaving 16 bases between them.